This T cell receptor (beta chain) was recorded in a study of beta chain features in type 1 diabetes. This clone came up a few times. Expressed TCRB transcripts were sequenced, since all the RNA that had been isolated was reverse transcribed. Using immunoSEQ multiplex PCR, the repertoire was profiled, and TCRdb retains in-frame clones only, with some absent. The sample consists of about 620,000 clones, about 14% of them appearing once. This receptor was identified in a man aged 18 to 29 in good health. What was sequenced was naive CD4+ T cells from blood.

The DNA of the CDR3 is TGTGCCAGCAGCTTAGCGCTGAAGAAAGAGACCCAGTACTTC. It encodes CASSLALKKETQYF. J is TRBJ2-5 and V is TRBV7-2; no firm D call. Per the germline V gene, CDR1 is SGHTA and CDR2 is FQGNSA. V lost 0 bases to trimming and J lost 3 bases, with 8 bases between them. This CDR3 region has 14 residues.